This is a list of T cell receptor beta chains from one sample in a study of blood T cell repertoires in COVID-19. Using immunoSEQ multiplex PCR, the repertoire was profiled, and TCRdb retains in-frame clones only, with some absent. The data contain about 140,000 clones, approximately 87% of them singletons. The sample comprised peripheral blood. Receptors were obtained from a woman aged 40 to 50 with acute or convalescent COVID-19. The CDR3 runs from the conserved cysteine through the conserved F or W. Clone size is shown for a subset of rows, as once, few, many or a class of expanded clone.

J: TRBJ2-3; size: NA; V: TRBV4-3; CDR3: CASSQDALRTDTQYF
J: TRBJ1-4; size: few; V: TRBV6-5; CDR3: CASKTGSSYEKLFF
J: TRBJ2-3; size: NA; V: TRBV24-1; CDR3: CATSVGGGADTQYF
J: TRBJ2-7; size: NA; V: TRBV19; CDR3: CASSMDSGSYEQYF
J: TRBJ2-5; size: NA; V: TRBV11-2; CDR3: CATKGRGGEETQYF
J: TRBJ1-5; size: NA; V: TRBV10-2; CDR3: CASSESPGQPQHF
J: TRBJ1-5; size: NA; V: TRBV5-6; CDR3: CASSLSGNQPQHF
J: TRBJ2-5; size: NA; V: TRBV24-1; CDR3: CATSDFSGGLEETQYF
J: TRBJ1-2; size: NA; V: TRBV11-2; CDR3: CASSLGQGIDGYTF
J: TRBJ2-2; size: once; V: TRBV29-1; CDR3: CSVAGGLAGGSTGELFF
J: TRBJ2-7; size: NA; V: TRBV3-1/TRBV3-2; CDR3: CASSQKLPGTGKYEQYF
J: TRBJ1-1; size: NA; V: TRBV5-5; CDR3: CASSRDFTEAFF
J: TRBJ1-2; size: once; V: TRBV21-1; CDR3: CASSLCGGYGYTF
J: TRBJ1-1; size: NA; V: TRBV30; CDR3: CAWSAFKHNTEAFF
J: TRBJ2-3; size: NA; V: TRBV7-3; CDR3: CASSRQPTDTQYF
J: TRBJ1-5; size: NA; V: TRBV3-1/TRBV3-2; CDR3: CASSQAGGGQPQHF
J: NA; size: once; V: TRBV7-9; CDR3: CASSLSGTDRVYEQYF
J: TRBJ2-7; size: NA; V: TRBV30; CDR3: CAWSTGQSYEQYF
J: TRBJ2-3; size: NA; V: TRBV13; CDR3: CASSNTRQSSTDTQYF
J: TRBJ1-1; size: NA; V: TRBV10-3; CDR3: CAIRPSEGVTEAFF
J: TRBJ1-2; size: NA; V: TRBV5-4; CDR3: CASSLALGGGYTF
J: TRBJ2-1; size: NA; V: TRBV18; CDR3: CASSPRTNYNEQFF
J: TRBJ1-4; size: NA; V: TRBV6-5; CDR3: CASSTGSATNEKLFF
J: TRBJ1-1; size: once; V: TRBV27; CDR3: CASSSYPGVAEAFF
J: TRBJ2-3; size: few; V: TRBV9; CDR3: CASRGGGVGDTQYF
J: TRBJ2-7; size: NA; V: TRBV12-3/TRBV12-4; CDR3: CASSPTGLEQYF
J: TRBJ1-1; size: NA; V: TRBV15; CDR3: CATSRGRENTEAFF
J: TRBJ2-7; size: NA; V: TRBV6-5; CDR3: CASSWGRSYEQYF
J: TRBJ2-3; size: NA; V: TRBV11-2; CDR3: CASSLVQGPDTQYF
J: TRBJ1-6; size: NA; V: TRBV25-1; CDR3: CASRPQGAATTLHF
J: TRBJ1-1; size: NA; V: TRBV18; CDR3: CASLQQGLNTEAFF
J: TRBJ1-2; size: NA; V: TRBV6-2/TRBV6-3; CDR3: CASSYSASRQGESYGYTF